This TCR beta chain emerged from a study of CD8 T cells in ankylosing spondylitis. Study-level results: Reportedly, disease-linked clones are significantly enriched in ankylosing spondylitis patients' matched synovial fluid. The study identified a TCR beta motif of eight highly homologous variants that appeared characteristic of ankylosing spondylitis blood.

CDR1 and CDR2 (germline): DFQATT, SNEGSKA (reference sequence). V was clipped by 6 bases and J by 1 base, with 13 bases between them. The CDR3 consists of 14 residues. TCRdb itself ran the 5' RACE reads through MiXCR, one entry per CDR3 protein. The sample lists around 770,000 distinct CDR3 sequences; roughly 19% were seen once. At least ten counts were recorded for this clonotype. Its cognate antigen is unknown. The rearrangement joins TRBV20-1 to TRBJ1-5; maybe TRBD1 (6 bases). Sequenced: blood, either unsorted or a sorted T cell fraction (not recorded which). The clonotype was recovered from a male donor with ankylosing spondylitis. CDR3 sequence (DNA): TGCAGTGCCCGAGGGGGTAAGAGCAATCAGCCCCAGCATTTT. As protein: CSARGGKSNQPQHF.